This T cell receptor (beta chain) was sequenced for a study of T-cell reconstitution after alpha-beta-depleted transplantation in children. Study-level results: After transplant, high TCRbeta diversity at day 60 in some patients arose from surviving recipient T cells and thymic progenitors. T-cell counts and diversity at one year post-transplant came mainly from newly produced T cells. Alpha-beta T cells present about two months after transplant were reported to originate from several hundred expanded graft clones.

The library targeted TCRbeta and was prepared with unique molecular identifiers. TCRdb re-called the PCR reads through MiXCR, storing one row per CDR3 protein. The sample yields hundreds of thousands of distinct CDR3 sequences, 13% seen once. This clonotype was found many times. Antigen specificity is unknown. Unmatched junction bases numbered 7, after V lost 0 bases and J lost 0 bases. In germline, CDR1 is SQVTM, CDR2 ANQGSEA. There are 17 residues in the CDR3. This sample comprised PBMCs, obtained before TCRalphabeta/CD19-depleted stem cell transplant. This receptor was taken from a girl aged 2-10 years with congenital amegakaryocytic thrombocytopenia, due to receive a stem cell transplant. V is TRBV29-1 and J is TRBJ2-1, with TRBD2 matching 8 bases. CDR3 sequence: CSVEDGAGVGSYNEQFF. For the CDR3, the DNA is TGCAGCGTTGAAGATGGAGCGGGAGTAGGCTCCTACAATGAGCAGTTCTTC.